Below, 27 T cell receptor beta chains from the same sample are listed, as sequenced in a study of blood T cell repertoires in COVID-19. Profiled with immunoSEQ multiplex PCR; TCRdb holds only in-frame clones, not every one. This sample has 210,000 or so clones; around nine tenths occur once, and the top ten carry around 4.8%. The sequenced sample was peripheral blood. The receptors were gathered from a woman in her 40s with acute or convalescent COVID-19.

The CDR3 here is CASSQVPLSSGGTDTQYF. In DNA form, the CDR3 reads TGCGCCAGCAGCCAGGTACCACTCTCAAGCGGGGGCACAGATACGCAGTATTTT. The chain recombines TRBV5-1 with TRBJ2-3; 7 bases agree with TRBD2. This CDR3 has 18 residues. Unmatched junction bases numbered 15, after V lost 4 bases and J lost 1 base. The V gene's germline CDR1 is SGHRS and CDR2 YFSETQ.

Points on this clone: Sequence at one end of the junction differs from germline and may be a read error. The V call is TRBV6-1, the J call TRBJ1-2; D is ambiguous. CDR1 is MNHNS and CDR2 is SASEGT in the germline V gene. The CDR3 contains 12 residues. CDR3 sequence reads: CASSDYFINCAF. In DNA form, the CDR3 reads TGTGCCAGCAGTGATTACTTTATCAACTGCGCCTTC.

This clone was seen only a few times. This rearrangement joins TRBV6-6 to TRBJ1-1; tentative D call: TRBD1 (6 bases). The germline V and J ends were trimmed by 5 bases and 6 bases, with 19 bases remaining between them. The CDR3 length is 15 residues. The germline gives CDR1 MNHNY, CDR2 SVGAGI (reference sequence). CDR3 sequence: CASSPQLDRSSEAFF. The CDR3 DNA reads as TGTGCCAGCAGTCCCCAACTCGACAGGTCCTCTGAAGCTTTCTTT.

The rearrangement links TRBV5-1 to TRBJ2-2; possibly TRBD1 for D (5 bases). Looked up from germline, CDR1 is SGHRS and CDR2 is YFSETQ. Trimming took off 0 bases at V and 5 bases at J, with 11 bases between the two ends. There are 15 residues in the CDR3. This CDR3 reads CASSLVGASTGELFF. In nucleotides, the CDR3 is TGCGCCAGCAGCTTGGTTGGGGCATCGACCGGGGAGCTGTTTTTT.

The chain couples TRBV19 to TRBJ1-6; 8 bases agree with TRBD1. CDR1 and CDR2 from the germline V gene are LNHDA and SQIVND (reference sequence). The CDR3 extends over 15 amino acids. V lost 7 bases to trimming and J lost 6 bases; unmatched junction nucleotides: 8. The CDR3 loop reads CASTTRTGPNSPLHF. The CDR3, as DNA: TGTGCCAGTACAACTAGGACAGGGCCTAATTCACCCCTCCACTTT.

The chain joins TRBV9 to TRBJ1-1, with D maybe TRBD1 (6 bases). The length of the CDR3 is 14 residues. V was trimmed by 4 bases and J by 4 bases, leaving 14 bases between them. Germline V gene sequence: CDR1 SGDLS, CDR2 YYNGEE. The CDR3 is CASSSRTVGTEAFF. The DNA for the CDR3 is TGTGCCAGCAGCTCCCGGACAGTTGGCACTGAAGCTTTCTTT. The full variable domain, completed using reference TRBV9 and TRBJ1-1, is DSGVTQTPKHLITATGQRVTLRCSPRSGDLSVYWYQQSLDQGLQFLIQYYNGEERAKGNILERFSAQQFPDLHSELNLSSLELGDSALYFCASSSRTVGTEAFFGQGTRLTVV.

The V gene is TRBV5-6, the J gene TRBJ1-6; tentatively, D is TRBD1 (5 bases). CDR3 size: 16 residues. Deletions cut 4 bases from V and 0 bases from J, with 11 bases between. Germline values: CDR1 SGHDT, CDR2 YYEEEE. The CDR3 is CASSIGQGSYNSPLHF. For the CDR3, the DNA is TGTGCCAGCAGCATCGGACAAGGCTCCTATAATTCACCCCTCCACTTT. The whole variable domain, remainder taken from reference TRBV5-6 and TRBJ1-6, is DAGVTQSPTHLIKTRGQQVTLRCSPKSGHDTVSWYQQALGQGPQFIFQYYEEEERQRGNFPDRFSGHQFPNYSSELNVNALLLGDSALYLCASSIGQGSYNSPLHFGNGTRLTVT.

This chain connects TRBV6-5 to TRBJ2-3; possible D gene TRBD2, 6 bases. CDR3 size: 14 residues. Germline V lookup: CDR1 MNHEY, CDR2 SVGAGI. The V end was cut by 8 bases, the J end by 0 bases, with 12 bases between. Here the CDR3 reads CASGRGASTDTQYF. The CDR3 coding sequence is TGTGCCAGCGGGCGGGGAGCTAGCACAGATACGCAGTATTTT.

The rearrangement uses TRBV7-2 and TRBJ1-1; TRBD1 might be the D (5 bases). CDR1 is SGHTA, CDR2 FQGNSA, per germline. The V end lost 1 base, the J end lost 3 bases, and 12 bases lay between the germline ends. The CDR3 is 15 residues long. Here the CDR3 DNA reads TGTGCCAGCAGCTTAGTCCCGACAGAATACACTGAAGCTTTCTTT. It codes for CASSLVPTEYTEAFF.

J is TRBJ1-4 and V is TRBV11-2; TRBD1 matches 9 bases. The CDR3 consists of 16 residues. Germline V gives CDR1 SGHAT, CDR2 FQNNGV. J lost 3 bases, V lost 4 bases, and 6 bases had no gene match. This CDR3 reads CASSYHGTGPNEKLFF. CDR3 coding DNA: TGTGCCAGCAGCTACCATGGGACAGGGCCTAATGAAAAACTGTTTTTT.

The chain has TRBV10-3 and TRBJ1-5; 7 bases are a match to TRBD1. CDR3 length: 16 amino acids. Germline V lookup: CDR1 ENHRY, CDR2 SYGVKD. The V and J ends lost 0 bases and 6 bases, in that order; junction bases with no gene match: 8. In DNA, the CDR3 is TGTGCCATCAGTGAGTCCGGGGCAGGGGGAAGTCAGCCCCAGCATTTT. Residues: CAISESGAGGSQPQHF.

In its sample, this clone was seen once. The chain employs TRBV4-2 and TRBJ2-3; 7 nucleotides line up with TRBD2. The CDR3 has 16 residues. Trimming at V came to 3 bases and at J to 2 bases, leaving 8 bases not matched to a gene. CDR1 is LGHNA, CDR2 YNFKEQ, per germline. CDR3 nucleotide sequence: TGTGCCAGCAGCCACATGGGGGGAGGGGACACAGATACGCAGTATTTT. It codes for CASSHMGGGDTDTQYF.

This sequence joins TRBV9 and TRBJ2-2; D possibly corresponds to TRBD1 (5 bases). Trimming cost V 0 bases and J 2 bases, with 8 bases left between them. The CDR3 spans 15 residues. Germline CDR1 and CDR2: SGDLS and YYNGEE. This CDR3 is CASSVGTLNTGELFF. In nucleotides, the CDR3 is TGTGCCAGCAGCGTAGGGACACTAAACACCGGGGAGCTGTTTTTT.

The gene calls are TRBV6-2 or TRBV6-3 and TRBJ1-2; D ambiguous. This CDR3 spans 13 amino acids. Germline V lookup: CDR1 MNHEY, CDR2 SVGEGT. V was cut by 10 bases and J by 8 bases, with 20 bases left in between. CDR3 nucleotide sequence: TGTGCCACCAGCTCGCATGGCAGAGGCGGCTACACCTTC. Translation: CATSSHGRGGYTF.

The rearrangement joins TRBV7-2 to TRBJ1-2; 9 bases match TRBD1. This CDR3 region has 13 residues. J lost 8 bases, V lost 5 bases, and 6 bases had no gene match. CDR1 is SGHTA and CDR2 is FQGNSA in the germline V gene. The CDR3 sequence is CASSVPGQGGYTF. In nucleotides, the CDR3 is TGTGCCAGCAGCGTCCCCGGACAGGGGGGCTACACCTTC.

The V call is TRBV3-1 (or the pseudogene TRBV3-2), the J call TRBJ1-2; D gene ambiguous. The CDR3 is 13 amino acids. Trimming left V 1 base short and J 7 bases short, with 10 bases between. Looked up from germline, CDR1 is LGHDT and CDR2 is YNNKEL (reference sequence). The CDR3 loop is CASSQVERVGYTF. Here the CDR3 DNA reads TGTGCCAGCAGCCAAGTAGAGAGGGTTGGCTACACCTTC.

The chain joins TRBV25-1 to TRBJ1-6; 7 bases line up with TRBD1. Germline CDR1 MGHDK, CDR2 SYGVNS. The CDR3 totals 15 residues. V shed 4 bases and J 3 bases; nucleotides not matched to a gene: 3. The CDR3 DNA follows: TGTGCCAGCAGTGGGGGGACAGTCTATAATTCACCCCTCCACTTT. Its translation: CASSGGTVYNSPLHF.

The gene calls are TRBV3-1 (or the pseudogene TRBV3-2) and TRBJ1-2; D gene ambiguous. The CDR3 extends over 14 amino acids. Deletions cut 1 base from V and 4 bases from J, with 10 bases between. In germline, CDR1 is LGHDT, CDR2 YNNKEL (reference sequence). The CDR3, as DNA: TGTGCCAGCAGCCAAGCCACATTAAGCTATGGCTACACCTTC. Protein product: CASSQATLSYGYTF.

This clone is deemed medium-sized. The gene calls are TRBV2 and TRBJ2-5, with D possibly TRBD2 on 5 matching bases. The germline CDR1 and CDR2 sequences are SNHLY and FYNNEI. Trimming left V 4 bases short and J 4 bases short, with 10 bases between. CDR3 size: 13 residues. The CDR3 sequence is CASSVVGGETQYF. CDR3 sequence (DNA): TGTGCCAGCAGTGTCGTCGGAGGAGAGACCCAGTACTTC.

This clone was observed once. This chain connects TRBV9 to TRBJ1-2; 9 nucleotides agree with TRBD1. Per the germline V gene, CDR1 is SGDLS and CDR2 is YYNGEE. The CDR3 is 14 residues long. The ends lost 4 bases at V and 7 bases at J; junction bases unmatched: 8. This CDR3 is CASSPQGQGGGYTF. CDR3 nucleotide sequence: TGTGCCAGCAGCCCCCAGGGACAGGGTGGTGGCTACACCTTC.

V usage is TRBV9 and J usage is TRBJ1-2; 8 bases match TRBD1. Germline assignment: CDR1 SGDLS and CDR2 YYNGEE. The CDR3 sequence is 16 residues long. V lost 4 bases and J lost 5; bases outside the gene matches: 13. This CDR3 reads CASSKNERQGSYGYTF. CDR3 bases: TGTGCCAGCAGCAAAAACGAACGACAGGGGAGTTATGGCTACACCTTC.

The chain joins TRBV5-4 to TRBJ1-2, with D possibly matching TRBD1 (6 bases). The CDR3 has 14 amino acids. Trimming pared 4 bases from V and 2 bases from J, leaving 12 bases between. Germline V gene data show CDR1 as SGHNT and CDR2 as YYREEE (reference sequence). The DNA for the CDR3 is TGTGCCAGCAGCCCGGGACAATCCAACTATGGCTACACCTTC. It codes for CASSPGQSNYGYTF.

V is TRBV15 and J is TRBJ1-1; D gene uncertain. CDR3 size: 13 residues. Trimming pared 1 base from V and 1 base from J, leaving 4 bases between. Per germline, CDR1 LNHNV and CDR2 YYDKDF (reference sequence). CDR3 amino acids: CATSRVKNTEAFF. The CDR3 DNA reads TGTGCCACCAGCAGAGTAAAGAACACTGAAGCTTTCTTT.

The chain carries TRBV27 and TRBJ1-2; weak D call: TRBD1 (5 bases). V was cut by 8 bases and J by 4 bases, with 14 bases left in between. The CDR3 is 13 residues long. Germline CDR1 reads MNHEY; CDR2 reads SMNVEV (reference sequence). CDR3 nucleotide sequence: TGTGCCAGCCAACAAGGCGGGGGCTATGGCTACACCTTC. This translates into CASQQGGGYGYTF.

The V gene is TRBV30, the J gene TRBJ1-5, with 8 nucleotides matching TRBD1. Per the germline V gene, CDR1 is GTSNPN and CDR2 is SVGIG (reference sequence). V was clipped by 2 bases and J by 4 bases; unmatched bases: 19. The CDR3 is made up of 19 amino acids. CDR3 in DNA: TGTGCCTGGAGTCCTCCCAAATGGGGGCAGGGGGCTCGGAATCAGCCCCAGCATTTT. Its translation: CAWSPPKWGQGARNQPQHF.

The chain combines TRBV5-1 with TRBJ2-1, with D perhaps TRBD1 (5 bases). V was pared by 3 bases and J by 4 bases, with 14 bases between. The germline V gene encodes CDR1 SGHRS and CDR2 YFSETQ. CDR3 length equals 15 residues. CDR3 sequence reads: CASSSDPGSYNEQFF. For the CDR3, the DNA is TGCGCCAGCAGCTCGGACCCAGGGTCTTACAATGAGCAGTTCTTC.

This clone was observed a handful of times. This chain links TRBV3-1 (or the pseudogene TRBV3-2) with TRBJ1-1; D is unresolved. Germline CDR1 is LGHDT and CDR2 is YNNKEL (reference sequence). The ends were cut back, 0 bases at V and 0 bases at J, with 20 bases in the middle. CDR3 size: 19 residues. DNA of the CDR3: TGTGCCAGCAGCCAAGAAGACTCCCAATTCCTGGCTTTGAACACTGAAGCTTTCTTT. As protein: CASSQEDSQFLALNTEAFF.